The text below deals with one T cell receptor beta chain. Donors were healthy HIV-negative adults without recently reported acute infections or vaccinations. Only Caucasian adults living in Nashville, Tennessee served as donors. The data are from a study of shared clonotypes between healthy human individuals. Across the study: Every donor yielded three CD4 naive, three CD4 memory, two CD8 naive and one CD8 memory plate.

Sequencing was performed with immunoSEQ multiplex PCR; in TCRdb, only in-frame clones are kept and a portion is missing. The sample shows roughly 1,500,000 clones, 98% of them seen only once. The V end was cut by 7 bases, the J end by 3 bases, with 10 bases between. The CDR3 contains 12 residues. CDR1 is SNHLY, CDR2 FYNNEI, per germline. The sequence was collected from a man between 25 and 39 years old in good health. The sequencing input was naive CD4+ T cells sorted from blood. Subset specified: CD45RA+ positively selected. This sequence joins TRBV2 and TRBJ2-7; D uncertain. The CDR3 reads CASTGNLYEQYF. The CDR3 DNA reads TGTGCCAGCACCGGAAATCTCTACGAGCAGTACTTC.